What follows are 2 T cell receptor beta chains derived from one specimen sequenced in a study of T cell responses to AZD1222 COVID-19 vaccine. Here immunoSEQ multiplex PCR was the method, and the copy in TCRdb shows in-frame clones only, minus some. The data hold about 110,000 clones, with just over 85% observed a single time. Sequenced here: peripheral blood, sampled on day 0 of AZD1222 vaccination. Receptors were obtained from an adult in good health.

This clone was recorded only once. CDR3 DNA sequence: TGTGCCAGCAGCCCAAATCGCGGGACAGCCCTTGATGAGCAGTTCTTC. This gives the protein CASSPNRGTALDEQFF. The chain recombines TRBV7-9 with TRBJ2-1; D might be TRBD1 (7 bases). CDR1 is SEHNR and CDR2 is FQNEAQ in the germline V gene (reference sequence). CDR3 length equals 16 residues. V lost 5 bases, J lost 8 bases, and 22 bases lay in between.

The CDR3 bases are TGTGCCAGTAGTTCTGGACAGGGGGGCAACTATGGCTACACCTTC. Encoded protein: CASSSGQGGNYGYTF. The chain has TRBV19 and TRBJ1-2; 10 bases fit TRBD1. Trimming cost V 5 bases and J 2 bases; bases outside gene matches: 5. Germline V gene sequence: CDR1 LNHDA, CDR2 SQIVND (reference sequence). The CDR3 length is 15 residues.